Sequencing of this TCR beta chain was carried out in a study of sequential checkpoint blockade in melanoma. As for the study in general: TCRβ was sequenced from DNA of some 89 pretreatment tumors.

This sample's treatment: randomized to nivolumab then ipilimumab (arm A) or the reverse (arm B). Only in-frame clones appear in the TCRdb table, and some are missing; sequencing was by immunoSEQ multiplex PCR. The table has thousands of clones, 20% to 25% seen once. V lost 6 bases to trimming and J lost 6 bases, with 20 bases between them. The CDR3 runs 15 residues. Per the germline V gene, CDR1 is MNHGY and CDR2 is SAAAGT. By its share, this clone is medium-sized. This sequence was found in a human patient with melanoma. Some clones in this sample may be carry-over from other donors' samples. The sequencing used tumor tissue (inferred from file names), collected from a patient given nivolumab and ipilimumab in sequence. The chain has TRBV6-8 and TRBJ1-1; D unresolved. The CDR3 DNA reads TGTGCCAGCAGACCGCCGAAGTCGGTCGGGGCTGAAGCTTTCTTT. Translated, it gives CASRPPKSVGAEAFF.